This TCR beta chain was profiled in a study of cytomegalovirus exposure and HLA in healthy donors. Overall study findings and caveats: It was found in a later analysis that first-cohort TCR clusters tended to co-occur in the 100 to 150 validation repertoires.

Method: immunoSEQ multiplex PCR; TCRdb's copy keeps in-frame clones and lacks some. The profile shows some 270,000 clones, 70% to 90% of them singletons. This CDR3 spans 13 amino acids. The germline V gene encodes CDR1 MNHNY and CDR2 SVGAGI (reference sequence). The V segment lost 6 bases and the J segment 0 bases; nucleotides outside the gene matches: 1. Notes on this clone: The target antigen is unknown.

Sequencing was performed on PBMCs. The chain uses TRBV6-6 and TRBJ1-2; 7 bases map to TRBD1. This clonotype was obtained from a woman between 18 and 30 years old in good health and CMV-seronegative. CDR3 amino acids: CASRQGSNYGYTF. The CDR3 nucleotides read TGTGCCAGCAGACAGGGGTCTAACTATGGCTACACCTTC.